A single sample gave rise to the 24 T cell receptor beta chains below, sequenced in a study of CD8 T cells in Susac syndrome. Roughly 0.45 to 1 ug RNA was reverse transcribed with random hexamers. Via MiXCR, TCRdb re-called the immunoSEQ multiplex PCR reads, giving one row per CDR3 protein. The table has 200,000 to 250,000 distinct CDR3 sequences, about 95% seen once. Sequencing was carried out using CD4+ T cells from PBMCs. These receptors originate from a human donor with Susac syndrome.

J is TRBJ1-2 and V is TRBV4-2, with 7 positions matching TRBD1. From germline, CDR1 is LGHNA and CDR2 YNFKEQ. The length of the CDR3 is 14 residues. V was pared by 4 bases and J by 6 bases, with 8 bases of the junction left unmatched. The chain's CDR3 is CASSLTGWEDGYTF. In nucleotides, the CDR3 is TGTGCCAGCAGCCTGACAGGGTGGGAGGATGGCTACACCTTC.

The V gene is TRBV7-2, the J gene TRBJ2-3, with 8 bases fitting TRBD2. Germline V gene lookup returns CDR1 SGHTA and CDR2 FQGNSA. This CDR3 comprises 16 residues. The J segment lost 0 bases and the V segment lost 5 bases, leaving 7 bases of the junction unmatched. As DNA, the CDR3 is TGTGCCAGCAGCCACACTAGCGGTTCTAGCACAGATACGCAGTATTTT. This sequence encodes CASSHTSGSSTDTQYF. Filled out from reference TRBV7-2 and TRBJ2-3, the complete variable domain reads GAGVSQSPSNKVTEKGKDVELRCDPISGHTALYWYRQSLGQGLEFLIYFQGNSAPDKSGLPSDRFSAERTGGSVSTLTIQRTQQEDSAVYLCASSHTSGSSTDTQYFGPGTRLTVL.

The V gene is TRBV6-1, the J gene TRBJ1-5; TRBD1 matches 7 bases. V lost 7 bases to trimming and J lost 5 bases; unmatched junction nucleotides: 14. Germline V CDR1 and CDR2: MNHNS, SASEGT. This CDR3 is built from 16 residues. CDR3 residues: CASKPSGTEVYQPQHF. CDR3 coding DNA: TGTGCCAGCAAACCCTCAGGGACAGAGGTTTATCAGCCCCAGCATTTT.

This clonotype was counted a single time. The chain recombines TRBV30 with TRBJ2-5, with 12 bases fitting TRBD1. V lost 4 bases, J lost 5 bases, and 5 bases stayed unmatched. Germline V CDR1 and CDR2: GTSNPN, SVGIG (reference sequence). The CDR3 runs to 14 residues. CDR3 residues: CAWTAGQGAETQYF. CDR3 nucleotides: TGTGCCTGGACCGCGGGACAGGGGGCCGAGACCCAGTACTTC.

This chain connects TRBV7-2 to TRBJ2-3; D call uncertain. The CDR3 covers 13 residues. Trimming removed 2 bases at V and 4 bases at J, with 7 bases between. The germline V gene encodes CDR1 SGHTA and CDR2 FQGNSA. CDR3 nucleotide sequence: TGTGCCAGCAGCTTAAATGCCCCAGATACGCAGTATTTT. This encodes CASSLNAPDTQYF. The full variable domain, its missing parts supplied by reference TRBV7-2 and TRBJ2-3, is GAGVSQSPSNKVTEKGKDVELRCDPISGHTALYWYRQSLGQGLEFLIYFQGNSAPDKSGLPSDRFSAERTGGSVSTLTIQRTQQEDSAVYLCASSLNAPDTQYFGPGTRLTVL.

The rearrangement joins TRBV28 to TRBJ1-2; TRBD1 aligns across 7 bases. The CDR3 runs 17 residues. CDR1 and CDR2 from the germline V gene are MDHEN and SYDVKM. Trimming at V came to 7 bases and at J to 2 bases, leaving 16 bases not matched to a gene. The CDR3 sequence is CASTLFYGAGGNYGYTF. CDR3 sequence (DNA): TGTGCCAGCACCCTTTTTTACGGGGCAGGGGGGAACTATGGCTACACCTTC.

The genes are TRBV29-1 and TRBJ2-7, with 10 positions matching TRBD1. The CDR3 covers 14 residues. The junction had 9 bases not matched to a gene; V was cut back by 6 bases and J by 4 bases. Germline V gives CDR1 SQVTM, CDR2 ANQGSEA. CDR3: CSVAAGQGGYEQYF. As DNA, the CDR3 is TGCAGCGTGGCGGCCGGACAGGGGGGATACGAGCAGTACTTC.

The chain uses TRBV19 and TRBJ2-1, with D possibly TRBD2 on 5 matching bases. This CDR3 spans 15 amino acids. V lost 1 base, J lost 7 bases, and 14 bases lay in between. The germline V gene has CDR1 LNHDA and CDR2 SQIVND (reference sequence). CDR3 loop: CASSIASRNGNEQFF. In DNA form, the CDR3 reads TGTGCCAGTAGTATAGCTAGCCGGAATGGTAATGAGCAGTTCTTC. The variable domain in full, completed from reference TRBV19 and TRBJ2-1, reads DGGITQSPKYLFRKEGQNVTLSCEQNLNHDAMYWYRQDPGQGLRLIYYSQIVNDFQKGDIAEGYSVSREKKESFPLTVTSAQKNPTAFYLCASSIASRNGNEQFFGPGTRLTVL.

The V call is TRBV4-3, the J call TRBJ2-1; 12 bases match TRBD2. The V segment lost 1 base and the J segment 3 bases; nucleotides outside the gene matches: 1. The CDR3 is made up of 16 amino acids. Germline V gene data show CDR1 as LGHNA and CDR2 as YSLEER. CDR3 sequence (DNA): TGCGCCAGCAGCCAAGCGACTAGCGGGGGCTACAATGAGCAGTTCTTC. Translated, it gives CASSQATSGGYNEQFF.

CDR3: CASIGEYTEAFF. For the CDR3, the DNA is TGTGCCAGCATCGGGGAATACACTGAAGCTTTCTTT. The chain recombines TRBV2 with TRBJ1-1; D is ambiguous. Trimming left V 7 bases short and J 3 bases short, with 9 bases between. This CDR3 comprises 12 residues. CDR1 is SNHLY, CDR2 FYNNEI, per germline.

The chain joins TRBV25-1 to TRBJ1-2, with D unresolved. Trimming removed 6 bases from V and 2 bases from J, with 13 bases in between. This CDR3 has 14 amino acids. CDR1 and CDR2 (germline): MGHDK, SYGVNS. The DNA for the CDR3 is TGTGCCAGCAGGGGCGAAGGAATGAACTATGGCTACACCTTC. As protein: CASRGEGMNYGYTF.

The V call is TRBV11-2, the J call TRBJ2-7, with TRBD1 matching over 11 bases. Germline CDR1 is SGHAT and CDR2 is FQNNGV. The CDR3 has 13 residues. The V gene end was trimmed by 5 bases and the J gene end by 6 bases; junction bases not matched to a gene: 3. The CDR3, as DNA: TGTGCCAGCAGCGGGGGGACAGGGGGCGAGCAGTACTTC. Its translation is CASSGGTGGEQYF.

V is TRBV30 and J is TRBJ1-3; D might be TRBD1 (6 bases). V lost 5 bases and J 3 bases, leaving 17 bases between the germline ends. The CDR3 contains 15 residues. CDR1 is GTSNPN and CDR2 is SVGIG in the germline V gene (reference sequence). The CDR3 here is CAWVPGQRYGNTIYF. DNA for the CDR3: TGTGCCTGGGTGCCCGGACAGCGCTATGGAAACACCATATATTTT. The full variable domain, completed using reference TRBV30 and TRBJ1-3, is SQTIHQWPATLVQPVGSPLSLECTVEGTSNPNLYWYRQAAGRGLQLLFYSVGIGQISSEVPQNLSASRPQDRQFILSSKKLLLSDSGFYLCAWVPGQRYGNTIYFGEGSWLTVV.

The chain recombines TRBV25-1 with TRBJ2-5; maybe TRBD2 (6 bases). The CDR3 contains 16 residues. Germline values: CDR1 MGHDK, CDR2 SYGVNS. Deletions cut 5 bases from V and 5 bases from J, with 21 bases between. CDR3 sequence reads: CASSPSPGLGGETQYF. Written as DNA, the CDR3 is TGTGCCAGCAGTCCATCCCCGGGCCTCGGAGGGGAGACCCAGTACTTC.

The rearrangement uses TRBV19 and TRBJ1-2; 7 bases align to TRBD1. The CDR3 is made up of 16 amino acids. Germline lookup yields CDR1 LNHDA and CDR2 SQIVND (reference sequence). The V and J ends lost 1 base and 2 bases, in that order; junction bases with no gene match: 7. CDR3 sequence: CASSIALDRINYGYTF. CDR3 bases: TGTGCCAGTAGTATAGCCCTGGACAGGATAAACTATGGCTACACCTTC.

J is TRBJ1-2 and V is TRBV19; 11 bases are a match to TRBD1. CDR1 and CDR2 from the germline V gene are LNHDA and SQIVND (reference sequence). The CDR3 is 14 residues long. The J segment lost 8 bases and the V segment lost 7 bases, leaving 9 bases of the junction unmatched. CDR3 region: CASIGDRGTRGYTF. The CDR3 DNA reads TGTGCCAGTATCGGGGACAGGGGGACGAGAGGCTACACCTTC.

The CDR3 DNA sequence: TGCAGTGCCCCGGGACAGGGAATGGCTGAAGCTTTCTTT. Protein product: CSAPGQGMAEAFF. The chain recombines TRBV20-1 with TRBJ1-1, with 9 bases that match TRBD1. The CDR3 runs to 13 residues. The trim removed 6 bases at V and 6 bases at J, leaving 8 bases unmatched. CDR1 is DFQATT and CDR2 is SNEGSKA in the germline V gene (reference sequence).

The chain has TRBV9 and TRBJ1-2, with D possibly being TRBD1 (5 bases). The germline gives CDR1 SGDLS, CDR2 YYNGEE. The CDR3 sequence is 13 residues long. V was shortened by 3 bases and J by 4 bases, with 10 bases between the two germline ends. In nucleotides, the CDR3 is TGTGCCAGCAGCGAGGGACGTTTCTATGGCTACACCTTC. It is translated as CASSEGRFYGYTF.

The chain has TRBV6-1 and TRBJ1-1, with 8 bases fitting TRBD1. The germline V gene encodes CDR1 MNHNS and CDR2 SASEGT. The V segment lost 7 bases and the J segment 0 bases; nucleotides outside the gene matches: 10. The CDR3 is 16 residues long. CDR3 bases: TGTGCCAGCAACTCCTTGTTGACAGGGGTGAACACTGAAGCTTTCTTT. Protein product: CASNSLLTGVNTEAFF.

CDR3 protein: CASSPGGGRDGYTF. CDR3 nucleotides: TGTGCCAGCAGTCCCGGCGGGGGCCGTGATGGCTACACCTTC. This chain connects TRBV9 to TRBJ1-2, with D possibly matching TRBD1 (6 bases). The CDR3 consists of 14 residues. Germline V gene data show CDR1 as SGDLS and CDR2 as YYNGEE. V was pared by 5 bases and J by 6 bases, with 17 bases between. The complete variable domain, with remaining parts taken from reference TRBV9 and TRBJ1-2, reads DSGVTQTPKHLITATGQRVTLRCSPRSGDLSVYWYQQSLDQGLQFLIQYYNGEERAKGNILERFSAQQFPDLHSELNLSSLELGDSALYFCASSPGGGRDGYTFGSGTRLTVV.

The chain couples TRBV6-2 or TRBV6-3 to TRBJ1-1, with D hard to call. Per germline, CDR1 MNHEY and CDR2 SVGEGT. Trimming pared 8 bases from V and 3 bases from J, leaving 13 bases between. This CDR3 comprises 13 residues. The CDR3 here is CASRRGRDTEAFF. In DNA, the CDR3 is TGTGCCAGCCGTCGCGGACGGGACACTGAAGCTTTCTTT.

This chain uses TRBV5-1 with TRBJ2-3; 16 nucleotides agree with TRBD2. Per the germline V gene, CDR1 is SGHRS and CDR2 is YFSETQ. The trim removed 2 bases at V and 12 bases at J, leaving 6 bases unmatched. CDR3 length: 15 amino acids. The CDR3: CASSLGTSGGAVQYF. The CDR3 DNA follows: TGCGCCAGCAGCTTAGGGACTAGCGGGGGGGCCGTACAGTATTTT.

The V and J genes are TRBV11-1 and TRBJ1-1; TRBD1 aligns across 9 bases. The CDR3 has 13 amino acids. The trim removed 2 bases at V and 8 bases at J, leaving 3 bases unmatched. Germline V CDR1 and CDR2: SGHAT, FQDESV (reference sequence). The CDR3 sequence is CASSLRTGVEAFF. The CDR3 nucleotides read TGTGCCAGCAGCTTACGGACAGGGGTGGAAGCTTTCTTT.

This clonotype has just one count. The chain links TRBV25-1 to TRBJ1-2; no clear D. Looked up from germline, CDR1 is MGHDK and CDR2 is SYGVNS. The CDR3 runs to 16 residues. V lost 0 bases and J 6 bases, leaving 17 bases between the germline ends. The CDR3 DNA is TGTGCCAGCAGTGAATATGGGATGAGGCCCCTCCATGGCTACACCTTC. This sequence encodes CASSEYGMRPLHGYTF.